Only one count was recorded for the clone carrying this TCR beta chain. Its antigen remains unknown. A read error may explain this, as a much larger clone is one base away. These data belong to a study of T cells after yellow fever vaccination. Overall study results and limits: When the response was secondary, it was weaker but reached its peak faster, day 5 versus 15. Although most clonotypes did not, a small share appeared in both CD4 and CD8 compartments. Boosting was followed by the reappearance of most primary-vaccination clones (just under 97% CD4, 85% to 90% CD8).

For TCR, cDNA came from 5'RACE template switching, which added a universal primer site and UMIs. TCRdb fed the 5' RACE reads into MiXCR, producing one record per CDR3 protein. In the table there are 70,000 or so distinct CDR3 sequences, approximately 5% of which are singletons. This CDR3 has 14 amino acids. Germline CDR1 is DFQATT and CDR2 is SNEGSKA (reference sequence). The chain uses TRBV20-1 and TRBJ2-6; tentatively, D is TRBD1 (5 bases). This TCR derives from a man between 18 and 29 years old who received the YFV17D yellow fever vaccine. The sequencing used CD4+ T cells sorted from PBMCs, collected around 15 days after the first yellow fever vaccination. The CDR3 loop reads CSASRDTGANILTF. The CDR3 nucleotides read TGCAGTGCTAGTCGCGATACTGGGGCCAACATCCTGACTTTC.